This is a list of T cell receptor beta chains from one sample in a study of T-cell memory formation after mild COVID-19. TCRdb re-called the 5' RACE reads through MiXCR, storing one row per CDR3 protein. The sample has tens of thousands of distinct CDR3 sequences, around 13% seen once. The sample consisted of PBMCs or a T cell subset sorted from them (not recorded which). These receptors were collected from a man aged 18 to 35 who had mild COVID-19 (a few samples of this study predate the infection). Cell type and time point are not known. CDR3s include the opening cysteine and the closing phenylalanine or tryptophan. D genes are given only for firm matches. For some rows the clone size is stated as once, few or many, or as a class when expanded; others skip it.

d_call | j_call | clone_size | v_call | cdr3_aa | cdr3_nt
- | TRBJ2-2 | - | TRBV12-3/TRBV12-4 | CASATGELFF | TGTGCCAGCGCAACCGGGGAGCTGTTTTTT
- | TRBJ2-5 | few | TRBV5-1 | CASSTHPSETQYF | TGCGCCAGCAGCACGCACCCGTCAGAGACCCAGTACTTC
TRBD1 | TRBJ2-3 | few | TRBV18 | CASSPPIRDRNTDTQYF | TGTGCCAGCTCACCACCAATCAGGGACAGAAACACAGATACGCAGTATTTT
- | TRBJ2-7 | - | TRBV12-3/TRBV12-4 | CASSPGLQYEQYF | TGTGCCAGCAGCCCGGGACTGCAGTACGAGCAGTACTTC
TRBD1 | TRBJ2-5 | - | TRBV7-4 | CASSSGQGCVTQYF | TGTGCCAGCAGCTCAGGACAGGGATGCGTGACCCAGTACTTC
TRBD2 | TRBJ2-7 | few | TRBV7-3 | CASSYTSGGDEQYF | TGTGCCAGCAGTTATACTAGCGGGGGGGACGAGCAGTACTTC
- | TRBJ1-1 | - | TRBV20-1 | CSARAGMTEAFF | TGCAGTGCTAGGGCAGGGATGACCGAAGCTTTCTTT
TRBD1 | TRBJ1-4 | - | TRBV6-2/TRBV6-3 | CASSYSTGAFEKLFF | TGTGCCAGCAGTTACTCGACAGGGGCGTTTGAAAAACTGTTTTTT
TRBD2 | TRBJ2-5 | - | TRBV12-3/TRBV12-4 | CASSGGYQETQYF | TGTGCCAGCAGCGGGGGGTACCAAGAGACCCAGTACTTC
- | TRBJ2-1 | - | TRBV20-1 | CSASLRGAPYNEQFF | TGCAGTGCTAGCCTCAGGGGGGCACCTTACAATGAGCAGTTCTTC
TRBD1 | TRBJ1-2 | - | TRBV6-5 | CASSYQGAPNYGYTF | TGTGCCAGCAGCTATCAGGGGGCGCCTAACTATGGCTACACCTTC
- | TRBJ1-1 | few | TRBV7-9 | CASSFTATEAFF | TGTGCCAGCAGCTTCACGGCCACTGAAGCTTTCTTT
TRBD2 | TRBJ2-1 | - | TRBV5-1 | CASSPGGRGLWNEQFF | TGCGCCAGCAGCCCGGGAGGGCGGGGGTTGTGGAATGAGCAGTTCTTC
- | TRBJ1-1 | few | TRBV20-1 | CSATKNTEAFF | TGCAGTGCTACTAAGAACACTGAAGCTTTCTTT
TRBD2 | TRBJ2-4 | - | TRBV12-3/TRBV12-4 | CASSLTSGVDKNIQYF | TGTGCCAGCAGTTTAACCAGCGGGGTTGACAAAAACATTCAGTACTTC
- | TRBJ2-3 | many | TRBV5-1 | CASSLAPGFGTDTQYF | TGCGCCAGCAGCTTGGCACCGGGGTTCGGCACAGATACGCAGTATTTT
- | TRBJ2-7 | - | TRBV30 | CAWSEPVSYEQYF | TGTGCCTGGAGTGAGCCAGTCTCCTACGAGCAGTACTTC
TRBD2 | TRBJ2-1 | few | TRBV5-1 | CASSLTLAGYNEQFF | TGCGCCAGCAGCTTGACGCTAGCGGGGTACAATGAGCAGTTCTTC
- | TRBJ1-2 | - | TRBV7-9 | CASSLATYGYTF | TGTGCCAGCAGCTTGGCCACCTATGGCTACACCTTC
- | TRBJ2-5 | many | TRBV5-1 | CASSLTGEQETQYF | TGCGCCAGCAGCTTAACGGGGGAACAAGAGACCCAGTACTTC
- | TRBJ1-1 | few | TRBV7-2 | CASSLARGPGTEAFF | TGTGCCAGCAGCTTAGCGCGGGGGCCGGGCACTGAAGCTTTCTTT
TRBD2 | TRBJ2-1 | many | TRBV4-3 | CASSQDPSGGYNEQFF | TGCGCCAGCAGCCAAGATCCTAGCGGGGGCTACAATGAGCAGTTCTTC
- | TRBJ2-2 | - | TRBV20-1 | CSASLPNTGELFF | TGCAGTGCTAGTTTGCCCAACACCGGGGAGCTGTTTTTT
- | TRBJ1-2 | few | TRBV23-1 | CASSPGQPHPYGYTF | TGCGCCAGCAGTCCTGGACAGCCCCACCCCTATGGCTACACCTTC
- | TRBJ1-2 | - | TRBV5-5 | CASSLSGYGYTF | TGTGCCAGCAGCTTATCTGGCTATGGCTACACCTTC
TRBD2 | TRBJ2-7 | many | TRBV7-8 | CASSFRGGPEQYF | TGTGCCAGCAGTTTCCGGGGAGGGCCTGAGCAGTACTTC
- | TRBJ2-3 | - | TRBV5-6 | CASSLARVTSTDTQYF | TGTGCCAGCAGCTTGGCGAGAGTTACTAGCACAGATACGCAGTATTTT
- | TRBJ1-4 | - | TRBV10-3 | CAISGPGIEKLFF | TGTGCCATCAGTGGTCCAGGGATCGAAAAACTGTTTTTT
TRBD1 | TRBJ1-4 | - | TRBV12-3/TRBV12-4 | CASNPGTGFEKLFF | TGTGCCAGCAACCCCGGGACAGGGTTTGAAAAACTGTTTTTT
- | TRBJ1-1 | - | TRBV12-3/TRBV12-4 | CASTKGRHLNTEAFF | TGTGCCAGCACCAAGGGCCGGCATCTGAACACTGAAGCTTTCTTT
TRBD1 | TRBJ1-3 | - | TRBV7-8 | CASSLVRTGSSGNTIYF | TGTGCCAGCAGCTTAGTGCGGACAGGGAGCTCTGGAAACACCATATATTTT
- | TRBJ2-1 | few | TRBV25-1 | CASSESGGGYNEQFF | TGTGCCAGCAGTGAATCCGGGGGCGGATACAATGAGCAGTTCTTC
- | TRBJ1-1 | - | TRBV3-1 | CASSQVGTLNTEAFF | TGTGCCAGCAGCCAAGTAGGGACACTGAACACTGAAGCTTTCTTT
- | TRBJ2-7 | - | TRBV7-9 | CASSIGYEQYF | TGTGCCAGCAGTATCGGCTACGAGCAGTACTTC
- | TRBJ1-5 | - | TRBV5-5 | CASSLRGQPQHF | TGTGCCAGCAGCTTGCGAGGTCAGCCCCAGCATTTT
- | TRBJ2-5 | - | TRBV21-1 | CANEGFSSSRETQYF | TGTGCAAACGAGGGCTTCAGTTCGAGCCGGGAGACCCAGTACTTC
- | TRBJ1-2 | many | TRBV4-2 | CASSQENADGGYTF | TGTGCCAGCAGCCAAGAGAACGCGGACGGTGGCTACACCTTC
- | TRBJ2-7 | - | TRBV5-1 | CASSPRRLESYEQYF | TGCGCCAGCAGCCCGCGTCGCCTAGAAAGCTACGAGCAGTACTTC
TRBD2 | TRBJ2-3 | - | TRBV7-2 | CASSYPSGGGADTQYF | TGTGCCAGCAGCTACCCTAGCGGGGGGGGAGCAGATACGCAGTATTTT
- | TRBJ2-3 | many | TRBV29-1 | CSVEPDPGDTQYF | TGCAGCGTTGAACCCGATCCGGGAGATACGCAGTATTTT
- | TRBJ2-2 | few | TRBV4-1 | CASSLTGRPTGELFF | TGCGCCAGCAGCCTAACGGGACGCCCCACCGGGGAGCTGTTTTTT
- | TRBJ1-1 | - | TRBV6-1 | CASSEVGGVLAFF | TGTGCCAGCAGTGAAGTAGGGGGGGTGCTTGCTTTCTTT
- | TRBJ1-6 | - | TRBV27 | CASSPRGAGSPLHF | TGTGCCAGCAGTCCCCGGGGGGCTGGTTCACCCCTCCACTTT
- | TRBJ2-1 | few | TRBV5-6 | CASSLRYNEQFF | TGTGCCAGCAGCTTACGTTACAATGAGCAGTTCTTC
- | TRBJ2-7 | - | TRBV12-5 | CASAPGLRTYEQYF | TGTGCTAGTGCCCCCGGGCTGCGTACCTACGAGCAGTACTTC
TRBD1 | TRBJ2-1 | - | TRBV11-1 | CASSSSRGSSYNEQFF | TGTGCCAGCAGCTCTTCCAGGGGGAGCTCCTACAATGAGCAGTTCTTC
- | TRBJ1-1 | few | TRBV6-5 | CASSYSNGLSEAFF | TGTGCCAGCAGTTACTCGAACGGACTGTCTGAAGCTTTCTTT
TRBD2 | TRBJ2-1 | - | TRBV5-1 | CASSVSLAGALEQFF | TGCGCCAGCAGCGTATCACTAGCGGGGGCCCTAGAGCAGTTCTTC
- | TRBJ2-2 | few | TRBV6-5 | CASSSGPTGELFF | TGTGCCAGCAGTTCGGGTCCCACCGGGGAGCTGTTTTTT
TRBD1 | TRBJ2-2 | few | TRBV18 | CASSPVGQGNTGELFF | TGTGCCAGCTCACCAGTGGGACAGGGGAACACCGGGGAGCTGTTTTTT
- | TRBJ1-2 | many | TRBV7-8 | CASSLGSANYGYTF | TGTGCCAGCAGCTTAGGGTCAGCTAACTATGGCTACACCTTC